This T cell receptor beta chain was found in a study of blood T cell repertoires in COVID-19 (dated by TCRdb to about 2020). Regarding the research as a whole: Samples covering the acute and convalescent phases of COVID-19 were provided by collaborators in the United States, Italy and Spain. The material from the prospective study consisted of cDNA or gDNA derived from T cells, B-cell-depleted T cells, or PBMCs. Deeply sampled blood TCRbeta repertoires from subjects exposed to, actively infected with, or recovered from COVID-19 were included in the dataset. The repertoires were released in a freely available public database meant as a resource for research on the immune response to SARS-CoV-2. Samples were obtained from the ongoing ImmuneRACE study (first 160 participants) and from over 1,000 subjects provided by 6 global collaborators. A de-identified subject ID, COVID-19 status, age in years and sex were almost always included in the sample metadata. HLA class I and class II types, where available, came from metadata supplied by the sample provider rather than from assay-based typing.

TCRbeta CDR3 regions were amplified from genomic DNA using the immunoSEQ Assay, a bias-controlled multiplex PCR. Concerning the study's data processing: Within the assay, amplification of reference gene primers was used to estimate how many nucleated cells each sample contained. To quantify the absolute abundance of each unique TCRbeta CDR3 rearrangement, sequence reads were collapsed and filtered. Productive Simpson clonality was computed per sample as the square root of Simpson's diversity index over productive rearrangements. TCRdb retrieved this table from immuneACCESS and kept in-frame rearrangements only. Not all clones are present; in checked studies, unresolved V genes account for under half, and no reason is known for the remainder. V and J calls and clone size are copied from that table; D and trimming were computed from the DNA. Present in this sample are about 260,000 clones, 75% to 90% of which were seen just once. Together, the top ten hold nearly 2% of the sample.

As for this clone: Its antigen target is currently unknown. Base qualities are not recorded, but no much larger clone differs from it by a single base.

Overall study outcomes, separate from this receptor: The amount of clinical and demographic metadata varied by source and participant and was provided uncurated.

Whole blood was collected in K2EDTA tubes by collaborating institutions according to the institutions' own protocols. Collaborator samples were shipped for TCRbeta analysis as frozen whole blood, isolated PBMCs, or DNA extracted from either sample type. CDR1 and CDR2, looked up from the germline V gene, are SGHTA and FQGNSA. There are 15 amino acids in the CDR3, from cysteine to phenylalanine inclusive. Of all the DNA, just the CDR3 is kept, 45 bases in frame from base 1. V is cut back by 3 bases and J by 5 bases, with 10 bases in the junction unmatched. The TCR was taken from a young man with active or convalescent COVID-19. In this chain, TRBV7-2 is recombined with TRBJ2-7, and TRBD1 aligns with 7 junction nucleotides. The sequenced material came from peripheral blood. The CDR3 in this case is CASSFPRTGKDEQYF. The nucleotides read TGTGCCAGCAGCTTTCCCCGGACAGGCAAAGACGAGCAGTACTTC.